These T cell receptor beta chains were read from a single sample in a study of identical twins. TCRdb reprocessed the 5' RACE reads via MiXCR and lists one record per CDR3 protein. The repertoire holds 350,000 or so distinct CDR3 sequences, with approximately 13% as singletons. These data also formed part of another study, on yellow fever vaccine responses in identical twins.

Sequenced input: CD8+ T cells sorted from blood. The receptors were sampled from a woman aged 18-29 years in good health. Both conserved end residues are part of each CDR3. D genes are given only for firm matches. Not every row has a clone size; where given, it reads once, few, many or a size class.

j_call | v_call | clone_size | d_call | cdr3_aa | cdr3_nt
TRBJ2-5 | TRBV4-2 | few | TRBD2 | CASSHYGLAGGPFETQYF | TGTGCCAGCAGCCACTATGGACTAGCGGGGGGGCCTTTCGAGACCCAGTACTTC
TRBJ1-1 | TRBV19 | . | . | CASTLTGVNTEVFF | TGTGCCAGTACCCTGACGGGGGTGAACACTGAAGTTTTCTTT
TRBJ2-1 | TRBV20-1 | . | TRBD2 | CSAVARGSTYNEQFF | TGCAGTGCCGTGGCGCGGGGGAGTACCTACAATGAGCAGTTCTTC
TRBJ2-7 | TRBV20-1 | few | TRBD2 | CSAPEMGLAGDPYEQYF | TGCAGTGCCCCCGAAATGGGACTAGCGGGAGATCCCTACGAGCAGTACTTC
TRBJ2-7 | TRBV7-9 | . | TRBD2 | CASSEHSGSSYEQYF | TGTGCCAGCAGCGAACATAGCGGGAGCTCCTACGAGCAGTACTTC
TRBJ2-7 | TRBV2 | . | TRBD2 | CASSGSVASGGSYEQYF | TGTGCCAGCAGTGGATCCGTAGCTAGCGGGGGCTCCTACGAGCAGTACTTC
TRBJ1-4 | TRBV4-1 | few | TRBD1 | CASSQGQGYEKLFF | TGCGCCAGCAGCCAAGGACAGGGGTATGAAAAACTGTTTTTT
TRBJ2-1 | TRBV7-9 | many | TRBD2 | CASSLQGTSVSYNEQFF | TGTGCCAGCAGCTTACAGGGGACTAGCGTTTCCTACAATGAGCAGTTCTTC
TRBJ2-1 | TRBV27 | few | . | CASSEQGWVSGIPREQFF | TGTGCCAGCAGTGAACAGGGATGGGTCTCGGGCATTCCCCGTGAGCAGTTCTTC
TRBJ2-1 | TRBV28 | few | . | CASSLSQERYNEQFF | TGTGCCAGCAGTTTGTCGCAGGAACGTTACAATGAGCAGTTCTTC
TRBJ2-3 | TRBV7-9 | few | TRBD1 | CASSPWDRDTPDTQYF | TGTGCCAGCAGCCCCTGGGACAGGGATACGCCAGATACGCAGTATTTT
TRBJ2-7 | TRBV4-1 | many | . | CASSQERGYYEQYF | TGCGCCAGCAGCCAAGAGCGGGGATACTACGAGCAGTACTTC
TRBJ2-1 | TRBV6-4 | once | . | CASSDGLVNEQFF | TGTGCCAGCAGTGATGGGTTAGTCAATGAGCAGTTCTTC
TRBJ2-2 | TRBV6-6 | once | . | CASSYSGGGELFF | TGTGCCAGCAGTTACAGTGGTGGCGGGGAGCTGTTTTTT
TRBJ2-3 | TRBV12-3/TRBV12-4 | many | . | CASSFGGPSTDTQYF | TGTGCCAGCAGTTTTGGTGGCCCAAGCACAGATACGCAGTATTTT
TRBJ2-7 | TRBV7-9 | few | . | CASSPGSHEQYF | TGTGCCAGCAGCCCAGGTTCCCACGAGCAGTACTTC
TRBJ2-1 | TRBV11-3 | few | TRBD2 | CASSKISGRDGDEQFF | TGTGCCAGCAGTAAAATAAGCGGGAGGGATGGGGATGAGCAGTTCTTC
TRBJ2-1 | TRBV2 | few | . | CASTTYRVAESSYNEQFF | TGTGCCAGCACTACCTACAGGGTAGCGGAGAGCTCCTACAATGAGCAGTTCTTC
TRBJ2-7 | TRBV12-5 | few | TRBD2 | CASGSGTSGRTEQYF | TGTGCTAGTGGTTCGGGGACTAGCGGGAGAACTGAGCAGTACTTC
TRBJ2-7 | TRBV13 | . | . | CASSLSGWNEQYF | TGTGCCAGCAGCCTTTCAGGGTGGAACGAGCAGTACTTC
TRBJ1-2 | TRBV24-1 | . | TRBD1 | CATSDDRVTAGYTF | TGTGCCACCAGTGACGACAGGGTCACGGCTGGCTACACCTTC
TRBJ2-3 | TRBV29-1 | few | TRBD2 | CSVDGLAGEDTQYF | TGCAGCGTTGATGGACTAGCGGGGGAAGATACGCAGTATTTT
TRBJ2-7 | TRBV28 | . | . | CASRNGDYEQYF | TGTGCCAGCAGGAATGGAGACTACGAGCAGTACTTC
TRBJ2-1 | TRBV20-1 | few | TRBD2 | CSARAFNGGATNEQFF | TGCAGTGCTAGAGCCTTTAACGGGGGGGCAACCAATGAGCAGTTCTTC
TRBJ2-2 | TRBV20-1 | few | . | CSARDGEGDAGELFF | TGCAGTGCTAGAGATGGGGAGGGGGACGCCGGGGAGCTGTTTTTT
TRBJ1-1 | TRBV4-1 | . | . | CASSQGRAGSGTEAFF | TGCGCCAGCAGCCAAGGTCGCGCAGGGTCGGGCACTGAAGCTTTCTTT
TRBJ1-2 | TRBV9 | few | . | CASSVGTVYGYTF | TGTGCCAGCAGCGTAGGGACAGTCTATGGCTACACCTTC
TRBJ2-5 | TRBV29-1 | many | TRBD2 | CSVEDRGETQYF | TGCAGCGTTGAAGATCGGGGGGAAACCCAGTACTTC
TRBJ1-1 | TRBV6-5 | . | TRBD1 | CASSYWGQSNTEAFF | TGTGCCAGCAGTTACTGGGGACAGTCGAACACTGAAGCTTTCTTT
TRBJ2-1 | TRBV7-9 | few | TRBD2 | CASSPPAGGPYNEQFF | TGTGCCAGCAGCCCCCCAGCGGGAGGTCCCTACAATGAGCAGTTCTTC
TRBJ2-1 | TRBV21-1 | few | . | CASSKRILAGGPNEQFF | TGTGCCAGCAGCAAAAGGATACTAGCGGGAGGGCCAAATGAGCAGTTCTTC
TRBJ2-3 | TRBV10-2 | few | . | CASSWGRYTDTQYF | TGCGCCAGCAGTTGGGGCCGATACACAGATACGCAGTATTTT